The 9 T cell receptor beta chains given below trace back to one sample, sequenced in a study of blood T cell repertoires in COVID-19. The repertoire was sequenced with immunoSEQ multiplex PCR; TCRdb's copy has only in-frame clones and lacks some. The data show a few hundred thousand clones, 70% to 90% seen once. Sequences were obtained from PBMCs or T cells enriched from blood (not recorded which). The receptors stem from a woman between 45 and 60 years old who had recovered from COVID-19.

The V and J genes are TRBV4-2 and TRBJ1-1; 8 bases align to TRBD1. This CDR3 spans 14 amino acids. The V segment lost 0 bases and the J segment 6 bases; nucleotides outside the gene matches: 3. Germline values: CDR1 LGHNA, CDR2 YNFKEQ. DNA of the CDR3: TGTGCCAGCAGCCAAGATCACAGGGGGTCTGAAGCTTTCTTT. The encoded protein is CASSQDHRGSEAFF.

The chain is built from TRBV3-1 (or the pseudogene TRBV3-2) and TRBJ2-3, with 7 bases matching TRBD2. The germline CDR1 and CDR2 sequences are LGHDT and YNNKEL (reference sequence). CDR3 length equals 14 residues. V lost 4 bases and J lost 2; bases outside the gene matches: 3. The CDR3 protein is CASSPRLATDTQYF. In nucleotides, the CDR3 is TGTGCCAGCAGCCCTAGACTAGCCACAGATACGCAGTATTTT.

The genes are TRBV5-1 and TRBJ1-2; 11 bases map to TRBD1. The CDR3 is 14 residues long. The V segment lost 3 bases and the J segment 5 bases; nucleotides outside the gene matches: 3. The V gene's germline CDR1 is SGHRS and CDR2 YFSETQ. The CDR3 reads CASSSGQGAYGYTF. In DNA form, the CDR3 reads TGCGCCAGCAGCTCCGGACAGGGGGCTTATGGCTACACCTTC.

The chain links TRBV2 to TRBJ1-5; TRBD1 matches at 7 bases. The ends lost 3 bases at V and 1 base at J; junction bases unmatched: 6. The CDR3 extends over 16 amino acids. Looked up from germline, CDR1 is SNHLY and CDR2 is FYNNEI. CDR3 bases: TGTGCCAGCAGTGAGGAGGGGGCTTTGAGCAATCAGCCCCAGCATTTT. As protein: CASSEEGALSNQPQHF.

This clone appeared a single time. V is TRBV27 and J is TRBJ1-3; D might be TRBD1 (6 bases). The ends were cut back, 0 bases at V and 1 base at J, with 13 bases in the middle. In germline, CDR1 is MNHEY, CDR2 SMNVEV (reference sequence). This CDR3 contains 17 residues. DNA of the CDR3: TGTGCCAGCAGTTTATCGGGCAGGGGTAGATCTGGAAACACCATATATTTT. It yields the protein CASSLSGRGRSGNTIYF.

The rearrangement links TRBV18 to TRBJ1-1; D ambiguous. Trimming pared 3 bases from V and 5 bases from J, leaving 19 bases between. Per germline, CDR1 KGHSH and CDR2 LQKENI. The CDR3 sequence is 16 residues long. As DNA, the CDR3 is TGTGCCAGCTCACCCCGCGACTACTCCACGGGGACTGAAGCTTTCTTT. The encoded protein is CASSPRDYSTGTEAFF. Supplemented by reference TRBV18 and TRBJ1-1, the full variable domain reads NAGVMQNPRHLVRRRGQEARLRCSPMKGHSHVYWYRQLPEEGLKFMVYLQKENIIDESGMPKERFSAEFPKEGPSILRIQQVVRGDSAAYFCASSPRDYSTGTEAFFGQGTRLTVV.

The chain joins TRBV28 to TRBJ2-3; 10 bases are shared with TRBD2. The CDR3 has 15 residues. The J segment lost 5 bases and the V segment lost 8 bases, leaving 10 bases of the junction unmatched. Germline assignment: CDR1 MDHEN and CDR2 SYDVKM. CDR3 residues: CASYALGLAKDTQYF. In DNA, the CDR3 is TGTGCCAGCTATGCCCTGGGACTAGCGAAAGATACGCAGTATTTT.

This clone was picked up one time. The chain is built from TRBV4-1 and TRBJ2-3; 8 positions agree with TRBD2. Germline CDR1 MGHRA, CDR2 YSYEKL. This CDR3 is built from 14 residues. The V segment lost 4 bases and the J segment 3 bases; nucleotides outside the gene matches: 3. For the CDR3, the DNA is TGCGCCAGCAGCCGAGCGGGAGAGACAGATACGCAGTATTTT. This translates into CASSRAGETDTQYF.

The chain combines TRBV27 with TRBJ1-1, with a weak D call TRBD1 (5 bases). Germline-derived CDR1 and CDR2 are MNHEY and SMNVEV (reference sequence). The CDR3 length is 15 residues. Trimming cost V 6 bases and J 3 bases, with 17 bases left between them. CDR3 sequence reads: CASRLGRRGHTEAFF. The CDR3 coding sequence is TGTGCCAGCAGGCTTGGGAGGAGGGGTCACACTGAAGCTTTCTTT.